Listed below are T cell receptor beta chains from one sample, sequenced in a study of T cell responses to AZD1222 COVID-19 vaccine. TCRdb's copy holds only in-frame clones and misses some; the assay was immunoSEQ multiplex PCR. Here the sample spans fewer than 200,000 clones, over 80% being singletons. This specimen consisted of peripheral blood, obtained on day 0 of AZD1222 vaccination. The receptor source for this set is an adult in good health. Both conserved end residues are part of each CDR3. The order of the fields is J gene, CDR3 length, clone size, V gene, D gene, CDR3 protein, CDR3 DNA. D genes are given only for firm matches. Size is stated for part of the rows, as once, few or many counts, or as a class when the clone is expanded.

TRBJ1-2,12,few,TRBV29-1,.,CSVVVSNYGYTF,TGCAGCGTTGTTGTCAGCAACTATGGCTACACCTTC
TRBJ1-1,15,.,TRBV4-3,.,CASSQELLLHTEAFF,TGCGCCAGCAGCCAAGAACTTCTACTCCACACTGAAGCTTTCTTT
TRBJ2-5,14,.,TRBV3-1/TRBV3-2,.,CASSQPRAQETQYF,TGTGCCAGCAGCCAACCTAGAGCCCAAGAGACCCAGTACTTC
TRBJ2-7,14,.,TRBV30,.,CAWSVQEGSYEQYF,TGTGCCTGGAGTGTACAAGAAGGTTCCTACGAGCAGTACTTC
TRBJ2-5,17,.,TRBV9,.,CASSVDLGGLSGETQYF,TGTGCCAGCAGCGTAGATTTAGGAGGATTATCGGGAGAGACCCAGTACTTC
TRBJ2-7,16,.,TRBV9,.,CASSEAIGRDLREQYF,TGTGCCAGCAGCGAAGCTATCGGACGGGACCTTCGCGAGCAGTACTTC
TRBJ1-2,19,.,TRBV28,.,CASSSSGLGNRWTQYGYTF,TGTGCCAGCAGTTCCTCAGGGTTAGGGAACCGGTGGACTCAATATGGCTACACCTTC
TRBJ2-1,18,.,TRBV5-8,TRBD2,CASSLASGSGSSYNEQFF,TGTGCCAGCAGCTTGGCGAGCGGGAGCGGGAGCTCCTACAATGAGCAGTTCTTC
TRBJ2-7,13,.,TRBV24-1,.,CATSASNSYEQYF,TGTGCCACCAGTGCTAGCAACTCCTACGAGCAGTACTTC
TRBJ2-1,14,once,TRBV4-2,TRBD2,CASSQGVSGNEQFF,TGTGCCAGCAGCCAAGGGGTTAGCGGGAACGAGCAGTTCTTC
TRBJ1-1,13,.,TRBV7-9,.,CASSLGAGTEAFF,TGTGCCAGCAGCTTAGGAGCGGGGACTGAAGCTTTCTTT
TRBJ1-5,17,.,TRBV28,.,CASSINFRRGSNQPQHF,TGTGCCAGCAGCATCAACTTTCGACGGGGTAGCAATCAGCCCCAGCATTTT
TRBJ1-1,11,.,TRBV7-2,.,CASSLRGEAFF,TGTGCCAGCAGCTTAAGGGGTGAAGCTTTCTTT
TRBJ2-5,13,.,TRBV28,.,CASSRGQQETQYF,TGTGCCAGCAGTCGGGGGCAGCAAGAGACCCAGTACTTC
TRBJ1-4,14,.,TRBV7-2,TRBD1,CASMTGAGNEKLFF,TGTGCCAGCATGACAGGGGCTGGTAATGAAAAACTGTTTTTT
TRBJ2-7,16,.,TRBV6-2/TRBV6-3,.,CASSYRERAHPYEQYF,TGTGCCAGCAGTTACCGGGAGCGGGCACACCCCTACGAGCAGTACTTC